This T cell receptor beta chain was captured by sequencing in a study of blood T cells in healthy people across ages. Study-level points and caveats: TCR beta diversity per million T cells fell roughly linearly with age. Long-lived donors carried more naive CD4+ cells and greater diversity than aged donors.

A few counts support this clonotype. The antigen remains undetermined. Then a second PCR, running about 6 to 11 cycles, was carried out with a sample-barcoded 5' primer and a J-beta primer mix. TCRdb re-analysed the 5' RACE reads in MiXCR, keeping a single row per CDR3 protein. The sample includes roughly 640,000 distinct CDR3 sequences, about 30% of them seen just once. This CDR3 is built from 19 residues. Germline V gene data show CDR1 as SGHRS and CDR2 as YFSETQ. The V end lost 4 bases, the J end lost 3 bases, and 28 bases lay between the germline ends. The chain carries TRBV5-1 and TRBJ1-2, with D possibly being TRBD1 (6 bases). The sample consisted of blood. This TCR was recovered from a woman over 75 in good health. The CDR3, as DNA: TGCGCCAGCAGCGGGGAGGGACTCGGGGGCGAGGCATGGGACTATGGCTACACCTTC. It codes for CASSGEGLGGEAWDYGYTF. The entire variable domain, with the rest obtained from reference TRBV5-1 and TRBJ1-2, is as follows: KAGVTQTPRYLIKTRGQQVTLSCSPISGHRSVSWYQQTPGQGLQFLFEYFSETQRNKGNFPGRFSGRQFSNSRSEMNVSTLELGDSALYLCASSGEGLGGEAWDYGYTFGSGTRLTVV.